Listed below are T cell receptor beta chains from one sample, sequenced in a study of blood T cell repertoires in COVID-19. The protocol was immunoSEQ multiplex PCR, while the TCRdb copy is restricted to in-frame clones and leaves out a portion. The table lists 120,000 or so clones, 70% to 80% of them singletons. Sequenced input: peripheral blood. The receptors were sampled from a man in his 70s with acute or convalescent COVID-19. CDR3s include the opening cysteine and the closing phenylalanine or tryptophan. Fields, in order: CDR3 DNA, CDR3 protein, CDR3 length, D gene, J gene, clone size, V gene. The D gene is left open where the match is weak. Where a row states a size, it is once, few, many or the class of an expanded clone; other rows omit it.

DNA: TGTGCCAGCAGCCAAGATAGAGGGCTGATGGCTTTCTTT
CDR3: CASSQDRGLMAFF
length: 13
D: .
J: TRBJ1-1
size: .
V: TRBV3-1/TRBV3-2

DNA: TGTGCCAGCACCCCCGGTGGGACTAGCGGGGGTAGGGAGCTGTTTTTT
CDR3: CASTPGGTSGGRELFF
length: 16
D: TRBD2
J: TRBJ2-2
size: few
V: TRBV5-4

DNA: TGTGCCAGCAGCCCAACAGGGGGCACAGATACGCAGTATTTT
CDR3: CASSPTGGTDTQYF
length: 14
D: TRBD1
J: TRBJ2-3
size: .
V: TRBV11-2

DNA: TGTGCCAGCAGTTACTCGAGTGCCCGTCTAGGCTATGGCTACACCTTC
CDR3: CASSYSSARLGYGYTF
length: 16
D: .
J: TRBJ1-2
size: .
V: TRBV6-5

DNA: TGCGCCAGCAGCCAAGCCTGGACGGGAAATGAAAAACTGTTTTTT
CDR3: CASSQAWTGNEKLFF
length: 15
D: .
J: TRBJ1-4
size: .
V: TRBV4-3

DNA: TGTGCCAGCACCCCCGTCTTTCAGGGTTTGAACACTGAAGCTTTCTTT
CDR3: CASTPVFQGLNTEAFF
length: 16
D: .
J: TRBJ1-1
size: once
V: TRBV6-2/TRBV6-3

DNA: TGTGCCAGCAGCTTAGCGCTGGTTTTAGAGGGCACAGATACGCAGTATTTT
CDR3: CASSLALVLEGTDTQYF
length: 17
D: .
J: TRBJ2-3
size: .
V: TRBV7-2

DNA: TGTGCCAGCAGCGTAGGGGCTGAAGAGACCCAGTACTTC
CDR3: CASSVGAEETQYF
length: 13
D: .
J: TRBJ2-5
size: .
V: TRBV9

DNA: TGCAGCGTTGAATCTCTAGCGGGAGCAAGCGAGCAGTACTTC
CDR3: CSVESLAGASEQYF
length: 14
D: TRBD2
J: TRBJ2-7
size: .
V: TRBV29-1

DNA: TGTGCCAGCAGGGGACAGGGAACAACCTACGAGCAGTACTTC
CDR3: CASRGQGTTYEQYF
length: 14
D: TRBD1
J: TRBJ2-7
size: .
V: TRBV6-5

DNA: TGTGCCAGCAGTTACACAGGCAGAATGTACCAAGAGACCCAGTACTTC
CDR3: CASSYTGRMYQETQYF
length: 16
D: .
J: TRBJ2-5
size: .
V: TRBV6-2/TRBV6-3

DNA: TGTGCCAGCAGCGCCCAAACAGGGGGTACCTACAATGAGCAGTTCTTC
CDR3: CASSAQTGGTYNEQFF
length: 16
D: TRBD1
J: TRBJ2-1
size: .
V: TRBV13

DNA: TGTGCCAGTATGACAGGCTTTAACTATGGCTACACCTTC
CDR3: CASMTGFNYGYTF
length: 13
D: .
J: TRBJ1-2
size: .
V: TRBV19

DNA: TGTGCCAGCAGCACCACTAGCGGGAGAGAGCAGTTCTTC
CDR3: CASSTTSGREQFF
length: 13
D: TRBD2
J: TRBJ2-1
size: .
V: TRBV7-6

DNA: TGCGCCAGCAGCCAAAGACAGGGGGCGAAGATACCCTACGAGCAGTACTTC
CDR3: CASSQRQGAKIPYEQYF
length: 17
D: TRBD1
J: TRBJ2-7
size: .
V: TRBV4-3

DNA: TGTGCCAGTCTACCCGTGGGGACAGCGTCCTACAATGAGCAGTTCTTC
CDR3: CASLPVGTASYNEQFF
length: 16
D: TRBD1
J: TRBJ2-1
size: .
V: TRBV28

DNA: TGTGCCAGTAGTCCAGACGGGACAGGGACGATCTCTGGAAACACCATATATTTT
CDR3: CASSPDGTGTISGNTIYF
length: 18
D: TRBD1
J: TRBJ1-3
size: .
V: TRBV19

DNA: TGTGCCAGCTCACCACCGGTCACGGGGGGCCGGGTCACTGAAGCTTTCTTT
CDR3: CASSPPVTGGRVTEAFF
length: 17
D: .
J: TRBJ1-1
size: .
V: TRBV18

DNA: TGCGCCAGCAGAGGGAGCCTACAAGAGACCCAGTACTTC
CDR3: CASRGSLQETQYF
length: 13
D: .
J: TRBJ2-5
size: .
V: TRBV5-1

DNA: TGTGCCAGCAGTTCTATCCGGAACACTGAAGCTTTCTTT
CDR3: CASSSIRNTEAFF
length: 13
D: .
J: TRBJ1-1
size: .
V: TRBV27

DNA: TGCGCCAGCAGCACGAGACTAGCGGGAGGTGCAGATACGCAGTATTTT
CDR3: CASSTRLAGGADTQYF
length: 16
D: TRBD2
J: TRBJ2-3
size: .
V: TRBV5-1

DNA: TGTGCCGGGAGGGGGGGTCGAGAGCAGTACTTC
CDR3: CAGRGGREQYF
length: 11
D: .
J: TRBJ2-7
size: .
V: TRBV6-5

DNA: TGTGCCTGGACGGGAAGAGGGGGCAAGTTATACGAGCAGTACTTC
CDR3: CAWTGRGGKLYEQYF
length: 15
D: TRBD1
J: TRBJ2-7
size: .
V: TRBV30

DNA: TGTGCCAGCAGTTATCAGGGCGGTCAGCCCCAGCATTTT
CDR3: CASSYQGGQPQHF
length: 13
D: .
J: TRBJ1-5
size: few
V: TRBV6-5

DNA: TGTGCCACCAGTGATCTCTCACCGGGACAGGGGTATTCCGGGGAGCTGTTTTTT
CDR3: CATSDLSPGQGYSGELFF
length: 18
D: TRBD1
J: TRBJ2-2
size: few
V: TRBV24-1

DNA: TGTGCCAGCAGTTTAAGACAGGGGGCGGAAAAACTGTTTTTT
CDR3: CASSLRQGAEKLFF
length: 14
D: TRBD1
J: TRBJ1-4
size: .
V: TRBV27

DNA: TGTGCCAGCTCACCACCGGCTGGCTCCTACGAGCAGTACTTC
CDR3: CASSPPAGSYEQYF
length: 14
D: .
J: TRBJ2-7
size: .
V: TRBV18

DNA: TGTGCCAGCAGTTCGAGCGGAGGGACCATCGCCGGGGAGCTGTTTTTT
CDR3: CASSSSGGTIAGELFF
length: 16
D: .
J: TRBJ2-2
size: .
V: TRBV28

DNA: TGTGCCAGCAGCTTGGCCTGGGCCGACACTGAAGCTTTCTTT
CDR3: CASSLAWADTEAFF
length: 14
D: .
J: TRBJ1-1
size: .
V: TRBV5-5

DNA: TGTGCCAGCAGCATCGGACAGGACGGCAATGAGCAGTTCTTC
CDR3: CASSIGQDGNEQFF
length: 14
D: TRBD1
J: TRBJ2-1
size: once
V: TRBV7-9

DNA: TGTGCCAGCAGCTTGGGTCAGACATTTAATGAAGCTTTCTTT
CDR3: CASSLGQTFNEAFF
length: 14
D: .
J: TRBJ1-1
size: .
V: TRBV5-8

DNA: TGTGCCAGCGGGAGGGCGGGAGACGAGACCCAGTACTTC
CDR3: CASGRAGDETQYF
length: 13
D: TRBD2
J: TRBJ2-5
size: few
V: TRBV7-3

DNA: TGTGCCAGCAGCTTACGGGGTGGAGTAAGAGTGAACACTGAAGCTTTCTTT
CDR3: CASSLRGGVRVNTEAFF
length: 17
D: .
J: TRBJ1-1
size: .
V: TRBV7-2

DNA: TGTGCCAGTAGTCGCCGGGACAGCCTAATAAAAAACATTCAGTACTTC
CDR3: CASSRRDSLIKNIQYF
length: 16
D: TRBD1
J: TRBJ2-4
size: once
V: TRBV19

DNA: TGTGCCAGCAGTTTGGCTGGGGCAGGCCAAACCTACGAGCAGTACTTC
CDR3: CASSLAGAGQTYEQYF
length: 16
D: .
J: TRBJ2-7
size: .
V: TRBV28

DNA: TGTGCCAGTAGACCGGGACAGGGGGTTACCGGGGAGCTGTTTTTT
CDR3: CASRPGQGVTGELFF
length: 15
D: TRBD1
J: TRBJ2-2
size: .
V: TRBV19

DNA: TGCGCCAGCAGCCAAGATCCCCAGGGGGCAGAAAAACTGTTTTTT
CDR3: CASSQDPQGAEKLFF
length: 15
D: TRBD1
J: TRBJ1-4
size: once
V: TRBV4-3

DNA: TGTGCCAGTAGTATAGGGGCCGACTCTGGGGCCAACGTCCTGACTTTC
CDR3: CASSIGADSGANVLTF
length: 16
D: .
J: TRBJ2-6
size: .
V: TRBV19

DNA: TGTGCCAGCAGCTTAGCCACCGGGACAGGGGCTCTGGCCTACGAGCAGTACTTC
CDR3: CASSLATGTGALAYEQYF
length: 18
D: TRBD1
J: TRBJ2-7
size: .
V: TRBV11-3

DNA: TGTGCCACCAGAACAACGGGAGGGACTAGCTACAATGAGCAGTTCTTC
CDR3: CATRTTGGTSYNEQFF
length: 16
D: TRBD2
J: TRBJ2-1
size: .
V: TRBV28

DNA: TGTGCCAGCAGTTGGGGGGGACAGGCCACCGGGGAGCTGTTTTTT
CDR3: CASSWGGQATGELFF
length: 15
D: .
J: TRBJ2-2
size: .
V: TRBV5-4

DNA: TGTGCCAGTAGTACCGGACAGGGGCGGTGGAATGAGCAGTTCTTC
CDR3: CASSTGQGRWNEQFF
length: 15
D: TRBD1
J: TRBJ2-1
size: few
V: TRBV19

DNA: TGTGCCAGCAGCCAAGCTAGTTGGGAGACCCAGTACTTC
CDR3: CASSQASWETQYF
length: 13
D: .
J: TRBJ2-5
size: .
V: TRBV4-2

DNA: TGTGCCAGCAGCTTTTGGAATCCAAGGGGTAATGAGCAGTTCTTC
CDR3: CASSFWNPRGNEQFF
length: 15
D: .
J: TRBJ2-1
size: .
V: TRBV7-2

DNA: TGTGCCAGCAGCCAAGCGGGGGGGAGGGAGACCCAGTACTTC
CDR3: CASSQAGGRETQYF
length: 14
D: TRBD2
J: TRBJ2-5
size: .
V: TRBV6-5

DNA: TGTGCCAGCAGCTGGGTCGGGACAGCGCTACCAAATTCTGGGGCCAACGTCCTGACTTTC
CDR3: CASSWVGTALPNSGANVLTF
length: 20
D: TRBD1
J: TRBJ2-6
size: .
V: TRBV5-8

DNA: TGTGCCAGCAGCCCCCAGCGGGGGACGTACAGTGAGCAGTTCTTC
CDR3: CASSPQRGTYSEQFF
length: 15
D: TRBD2
J: TRBJ2-1
size: .
V: TRBV9